Each of the 18 T cell receptor beta chains below was sequenced from the same sample in a study of blood T cells in healthy people across ages (dated by TCRdb to about 2015). The library was obtained by 5' RACE. The run used an Illumina HiSeq 2500. A second PCR of roughly 6 to 11 cycles was run with a J-beta primer mix and a sample-barcoded 5' primer. In-frame beta chains were kept once TCRdb had trimmed the public reads at Q25 with fastp and called clones with MiXCR. Rows are unified per CDR3 protein, each entry keeping the most common DNA and genes. The sample yields about 930,000 distinct CDR3 sequences; about 27% were counted once. The ten largest clones capture about a tenth of the sample. This sample was also put to use in a study of T cells of mothers and their children.

Sequencing was carried out using blood. The receptors were sampled from a woman in her thirties or forties in good health.

This chain uses TRBV9 with TRBJ2-7, with 13 bases matching TRBD2. Germline V gives CDR1 SGDLS, CDR2 YYNGEE. CDR3 length equals 16 residues. J was trimmed by 5 bases and V by 1 base; bases with no gene match: 6. In DNA form, the CDR3 reads TGTGCCAGCAGCGTATGGGGGACTAGCGGGGTCGACGAGCAGTACTTC. Translation: CASSVWGTSGVDEQYF. Full variable domain (rest looked up from reference TRBV9 and TRBJ2-7): DSGVTQTPKHLITATGQRVTLRCSPRSGDLSVYWYQQSLDQGLQFLIQYYNGEERAKGNILERFSAQQFPDLHSELNLSSLELGDSALYFCASSVWGTSGVDEQYFGPGTRLTVT.

This clonotype turned up a few times. The V call is TRBV12-3 or TRBV12-4, the J call TRBJ2-5; D is unclear. The ends were cut back, 6 bases at V and 12 bases at J, with 17 bases in the middle. The CDR3 has 12 amino acids. CDR3 sequence reads: CASRNPGSVEYF. The CDR3 DNA reads as TGTGCCAGCAGAAACCCTGGGTCGGTGGAGTACTTC.

The chain links TRBV20-1 to TRBJ1-1; perhaps TRBD1 as D (6 bases). V shed 2 bases and J shed 5 bases, with 12 bases lying between them. The CDR3 runs to 13 residues. The germline V gene has CDR1 DFQATT and CDR2 SNEGSKA (reference sequence). The CDR3 region is CSARSPRGTEAFF. DNA of the CDR3: TGCAGTGCTAGATCCCCCAGGGGAACTGAAGCTTTCTTT.

Within the sample, this clonotype is medium-sized (0.01 to 0.1%). CDR3 sequence (DNA): TGTGCCAGCACCAACGGACTAGCGGCAACCACAGATACGCAGTATTTT. Translated, it gives CASTNGLAATTDTQYF. This sequence joins TRBV2 and TRBJ2-3; 10 bases are a match to TRBD2. Trimming removed 7 bases from V and 2 bases from J; junction bases left unmatched: 9. The CDR3 sequence is 16 residues long. Germline loops: CDR1 SNHLY, CDR2 FYNNEI.

This clonotype showed up just a few times. V gene TRBV3-1 combines with J gene TRBJ1-1; D is ambiguous. V lost 4 bases and J lost 4, with 13 bases in between. This CDR3 region has 14 residues. Per germline, CDR1 LGHDT and CDR2 YNNKEL (reference sequence). The CDR3 DNA is TGTGCCAGCAGCCGAAATCATGCTGGCACTGAAGCTTTCTTT. Residues: CASSRNHAGTEAFF.

On this clonotype itself: A read error is possible here, since a much larger clone lies one base away. The rearrangement uses TRBV20-1 and TRBJ1-2; D may be TRBD1 (5 bases). The V gene lost 0 bases and the J gene lost 6 bases, with 17 bases spanning the gap. Germline V CDR1 and CDR2: DFQATT, SNEGSKA (reference sequence). The CDR3 is 15 amino acids. CDR3 protein: CSARDSSTELHGYTF. The CDR3 nucleotides read TGCAGTGCTAGAGACTCCTCGACAGAGTTGCATGGCTACACCTTC.

The gene calls are TRBV7-2 and TRBJ2-5; D is unresolved. In germline, CDR1 is SGHTA, CDR2 FQGNSA. V was cut by 5 bases and J by 2 bases, with 12 bases left in between. This CDR3 spans 14 amino acids. The CDR3 DNA sequence: TGTGCCAGCAGCCAAGTCGCTCATCAAGAGACCCAGTACTTC. This codes for CASSQVAHQETQYF.

As regards this clonotype: This may come from a read error, since a much larger clone is one base off. The rearrangement uses TRBV27 and TRBJ2-7, with 8 nucleotides matching TRBD2. Germline CDR1 MNHEY, CDR2 SMNVEV (reference sequence). The CDR3 is 15 amino acids. V lost 7 bases, J lost 3 bases, and 11 bases stayed unmatched. Here the CDR3 reads CASKEKRGSCYEQYF. The CDR3 DNA is TGTGCCAGCAAAGAAAAGCGGGGGAGCTGCTACGAGCAGTACTTC.

The V and J genes are TRBV4-3 and TRBJ1-4; 7 bases match TRBD1. Germline V gives CDR1 LGHNA, CDR2 YSLEER. The ends lost 0 bases at V and 4 bases at J; junction bases unmatched: 5. The CDR3 totals 16 residues. The CDR3 here is CASSQDRGRSNEKLFF. The CDR3, as DNA: TGCGCCAGCAGCCAAGATAGGGGGCGCAGTAATGAAAAACTGTTTTTT.

In this sample, this clonotype turned up a few times. Since a much larger clone is just one base distant, this may be a read error. The CDR3 DNA follows: TGCAGCGTTGGAGACACAGTGAGAGCAGTCTACAATGAGCAGTTCTTC. The encoded protein is CSVGDTVRAVYNEQFF. The J gene is TRBJ2-1, the V gene TRBV29-1, with D hard to call. Germline lookup yields CDR1 SQVTM and CDR2 ANQGSEA. This CDR3 region has 16 residues. Trimming cost V 4 bases and J 3 bases, with 19 bases left between them.

As for this clonotype: A much larger clonotype is one base distant, so this may be a read error. The V gene is TRBV5-1, the J gene TRBJ2-7; 7 nucleotides line up with TRBD1. The tail of the sequence fits TRBJ2-5 better, so the J call may be wrong. Germline V gene data show CDR1 as SGHRS and CDR2 as YFSETQ. The CDR3 sequence is 15 residues long. CDR3 sequence (DNA): TGCGCCAGCAGCTTGGATGTAGGGGGCGGCGAGACCCAGTACTTC. This translates into CASSLDVGGGETQYF.

This chain connects TRBV7-9 to TRBJ1-4, with D unclear. V was trimmed by 6 bases and J by 6 bases, leaving 14 bases between them. The CDR3 is 14 amino acids. Germline V lookup: CDR1 SEHNR, CDR2 FQNEAQ (reference sequence). The CDR3 sequence is CASSYDSGDEKLFF. The CDR3, as DNA: TGTGCCAGCAGTTATGACTCCGGGGATGAAAAACTGTTTTTT.

At least ten counts were recorded for this clonotype. This rearrangement joins TRBV7-2 to TRBJ2-7; TRBD2 matches at 8 bases. The germline V gene encodes CDR1 SGHTA and CDR2 FQGNSA. The CDR3 is 16 residues long. V was clipped by 0 bases and J by 4 bases; unmatched bases: 8. The CDR3 bases are TGTGCCAGCAGCTTAGCTGGGGCGGGGGGTGTTTACGAGCAGTACTTC. Translation gives CASSLAGAGGVYEQYF.

The CDR3: CASSLDPGSPSGGYTF. In DNA, the CDR3 is TGCGCCAGCAGCTTGGATCCAGGGAGCCCCTCTGGCGGCTACACCTTC. V gene TRBV5-1 combines with J gene TRBJ1-2; a weak D match, TRBD1 (5 bases). Germline CDR1 and CDR2: SGHRS and YFSETQ. The CDR3 spans 16 residues. Trimming took off 0 bases at V and 8 bases at J, with 20 bases between the two ends.

The chain links TRBV10-3 to TRBJ1-2; 8 nucleotides line up with TRBD1. The germline V gene encodes CDR1 ENHRY and CDR2 SYGVKD. V was clipped by 8 bases and J by 6 bases; unmatched bases: 8. The length of the CDR3 is 13 residues. CDR3 in DNA: TGTGCCATCGCTGCAGACAGGGGTAATGGCTACACCTTC. This sequence encodes CAIAADRGNGYTF.

The V call is TRBV6-2 or TRBV6-3, the J call TRBJ2-7, with D maybe TRBD1 (6 bases). Germline CDR1 reads MNHEY; CDR2 reads SVGEGT. CDR3 size: 15 residues. V lost 5 bases and J 10 bases, leaving 24 bases between the germline ends. The CDR3 sequence is CASSEPRVRGETQYF. The DNA for the CDR3 is TGTGCCAGCAGTGAGCCCAGGGTCAGGGGAGAAACCCAGTACTTC.

In this sample, this clonotype turned up a few times. The chain uses TRBV4-2 and TRBJ2-5; tentative D call: TRBD2 (9 bases). The CDR3 loop spans 15 amino acids. V was trimmed by 0 bases and J by 11 bases, leaving 19 bases between them. The germline V gene has CDR1 LGHNA and CDR2 YNFKEQ. In DNA form, the CDR3 reads TGTGCCAGCAGCCAAGACGGACAGGGCGGGGGGGAGCAGTACTTC. Translation gives CASSQDGQGGGEQYF.

The chain has TRBV5-5 and TRBJ2-7, with 7 bases lining up with TRBD1. V trimming: 4 bases; J trimming: 6 bases; junction bases outside the gene matches: 10. Germline values: CDR1 SGHKS, CDR2 YYEKEE (reference sequence). The CDR3 runs to 14 residues. The CDR3 protein is CASSRPGGSREQYF. In DNA, the CDR3 is TGTGCCAGCAGCCGACCAGGGGGTAGCCGCGAGCAGTACTTC.